The T cell receptor (beta chain) under discussion was sequenced for a study of OX40 agonist ivuxolimab in advanced cancers. Study as a whole: One patient with hepatocellular carcinoma and two with cutaneous melanoma, three in all, had partial responses.

Germline CDR1 is GTSNPN and CDR2 is SVGIG (reference sequence). This CDR3 has 14 residues. V lost 3 bases, J lost 1 base, and 4 bases stayed unmatched. Method: immunoSEQ multiplex PCR; TCRdb's copy keeps in-frame clones and lacks some. The profile shows about 99,000 clones, approximately 94% of them singletons. Prior autoimmune disease or systemic immunosuppression barred patients. Study-wide results and limits: Clonal expansion from baseline to week 6 occurred in both CD4+ and CD8+ T cells. Compared with CD4+, CD8+ T cells on average had more expanded clones.

As regards this clone: Its target is unknown.

This clonotype was obtained from an adult with an advanced solid tumor such as melanoma, head and neck, liver or kidney cancer. The V gene is TRBV30, the J gene TRBJ2-3, with 7 positions matching TRBD2. The sequenced sample was CD4+ or CD8+ T cells sorted from blood, obtained in a trial of the OX40 agonist ivuxolimab. CDR3 sequence (DNA): TGTGCCTGGAGGAGGGCGGGGGGCACAGATACGCAGTATTTT. It codes for CAWRRAGGTDTQYF.